These 10 T cell receptor beta chains came from one sample sequenced in a study of T cells in Graves' hyperthyroidism and ophthalmopathy. Using RNA transcripts as the source, TCR beta CDR3 regions were amplified. First-round RT-PCR targeting the TCR CDR3 was performed with the HTBI primer set. Each CDR3 protein is one row after TCRdb ran MiXCR on the multiplex PCR reads. Of approximately 510,000 distinct CDR3 sequences listed, approximately 49% were seen once; the top ten hold roughly 45%. The sample was peripheral blood or thyroid tissue (not recorded which). These receptors all stem from an adult woman with Graves' disease, either hyperthyroidism or ophthalmopathy (not recorded which).

The rearrangement joins TRBV19 to TRBJ1-5; D perhaps matches TRBD1 (5 bases). Trimming removed 10 bases from V and 6 bases from J, with 19 bases in between. The V gene's germline CDR1 is LNHDA and CDR2 SQIVND (reference sequence). CDR3 length: 14 amino acids. The CDR3 nucleotides are TGTGCCACGGGCTTGAGGGGTCCAGGTCAGCCCCAGCATTTT. Translating gives CATGLRGPGQPQHF.

This clonotype was picked up one time. Being one base from a much bigger clone, this may be a read error. The V gene is TRBV6-6, the J gene TRBJ1-2; no clear D gene. Looked up from germline, CDR1 is MNHNY and CDR2 is SVGAGI (reference sequence). The CDR3 runs to 13 residues. The CDR3 sequence is CAISNLNPYGYTF. Here the CDR3 DNA reads TGTGCCATCAGTAACCTGAACCCTTATGGCTACACCTTC.

The V call is TRBV5-1, the J call TRBJ2-1, with D perhaps matching TRBD1 or TRBD2 (5 bases each). Trimming left V 2 bases short and J 7 bases short, with 13 bases between. This CDR3 is 14 amino acids long. Germline CDR1 and CDR2: SGHRS and YFSETQ. The DNA of the CDR3 is TGCGCCAGCAGCTTTACGGGACCACAGAATGAGCAGTTCTTC. Residues: CASSFTGPQNEQFF.

V gene TRBV7-9 combines with J gene TRBJ2-5; D is perhaps TRBD2 (7 bases). CDR3 length equals 14 residues. V lost 5 bases and J lost 9, with 19 bases in between. Looked up from germline, CDR1 is SEHNR and CDR2 is FQNEAQ (reference sequence). This chain's CDR3 is CASSQGGGNQPQYF. The CDR3 DNA is TGTGCCAGCAGCCAAGGGGGGGGCAATCAGCCCCAGTACTTC.

Comments on this clonotype: A much larger clone is a single base away; this may be a read error. The CDR3 DNA follows: TGTGCCACCAGTTCAGGACCCACTGAAGCTTTCTTT. This sequence encodes CATSSGPTEAFF. The chain is built from TRBV24-1 and TRBJ1-1; D is uncertain. The germline V gene has CDR1 KGHDR and CDR2 SFDVKD. The V and J ends lost 6 bases and 4 bases respectively, with 8 bases between them. The CDR3 is 12 amino acids.

The chain combines TRBV7-9 with TRBJ2-7, with D unclear. Germline CDR1 reads SEHNR; CDR2 reads FQNEAQ (reference sequence). This CDR3 is built from 16 residues. V lost 6 bases to trimming and J lost 1 base, with 19 bases between them. The CDR3 here is CASSQRLNRRSYEQYF. The CDR3 bases are TGTGCCAGCAGTCAACGATTGAACCGTCGGTCCTACGAGCAGTACTTC.

J is TRBJ2-5 and V is TRBV20-1, with D maybe TRBD1 (6 bases). The length of the CDR3 is 12 residues. The germline V gene has CDR1 DFQATT and CDR2 SNEGSKA (reference sequence). Trimming removed 3 bases at V and 7 bases at J, with 12 bases between. CDR3 protein: CSASGGTGTQYF. DNA of the CDR3: TGCAGTGCTAGTGGGGGCACAGGGACCCAGTACTTC.

The V call is TRBV10-3, the J call TRBJ2-6; D possibly corresponds to TRBD1 (5 bases). Germline CDR1 ENHRY, CDR2 SYGVKD. This CDR3 region has 15 residues. V lost 3 bases and J 2 bases, leaving 8 bases between the germline ends. The CDR3 spells CAISEPGTGANVLTF. The CDR3, as DNA: TGTGCCATCAGTGAACCAGGGACTGGGGCCAACGTCCTGACTTTC.

This clonotype has more than one count but fewer than ten. This sequence joins TRBV5-6 and TRBJ2-5; D not certain. This CDR3 region has 14 residues. Germline CDR1 reads SGHDT; CDR2 reads YYEEEE. V gave up 2 bases and J gave up 4 bases, with 12 bases separating them. Here the CDR3 reads CASSLSGVGETQYF. The CDR3 region has the DNA TGTGCCAGCAGCTTATCTGGAGTAGGAGAGACCCAGTACTTC.

The CDR3 loop reads CASRLGDLATEAFF. The CDR3 DNA sequence: TGTGCCAGTCGCCTGGGGGACCTTGCCACTGAAGCTTTCTTT. The chain is built from TRBV19 and TRBJ1-1; tentatively, D is TRBD1 (5 bases). Per the germline V gene, CDR1 is LNHDA and CDR2 is SQIVND (reference sequence). Trimming stripped 8 bases from V and 4 bases from J, with 17 bases between. The CDR3 is 14 residues long. Using reference TRBV19 and TRBJ1-1 for the parts outside the CDR3, the full variable domain is DGGITQSPKYLFRKEGQNVTLSCEQNLNHDAMYWYRQDPGQGLRLIYYSQIVNDFQKGDIAEGYSVSREKKESFPLTVTSAQKNPTAFYLCASRLGDLATEAFFGQGTRLTVV.